These T cell receptor beta chains were read from a single sample in a study of T cell responses to AZD1222 COVID-19 vaccine. Measured with immunoSEQ multiplex PCR; TCRdb has only the in-frame clones, and not every one. Of fewer than 150,000 clones in the sample, approximately 94% were seen once. The material was peripheral blood, obtained on day 0 of AZD1222 vaccination. Receptor source: an adult in good health. CDR3s include the opening cysteine and the closing phenylalanine or tryptophan. The order of the fields is V gene, J gene, clone size, D gene, CDR3 protein, CDR3 DNA. A D gene is named only where the DNA matches it firmly. Only part of the rows carry a size: once, few, many, or a class if the clone is expanded.

V gene: TRBV9; J gene: TRBJ1-6; clone size: once; D gene: -; CDR3 protein: CASSVRGLGSPLHF; CDR3 DNA: TGTGCCAGCAGCGTGCGAGGGCTTGGGTCACCCCTCCACTTT
V gene: TRBV6-2/TRBV6-3; J gene: TRBJ2-7; clone size: -; D gene: TRBD2; CDR3 protein: CASSLLEAGLGEQYF; CDR3 DNA: TGTGCCAGCAGTCTCCTTGAAGCGGGACTCGGGGAGCAGTACTTC
V gene: TRBV30; J gene: TRBJ1-2; clone size: -; D gene: TRBD1; CDR3 protein: CAWSTGPGGFGYTF; CDR3 DNA: TGTGCCTGGAGCACCGGTCCAGGGGGCTTTGGCTACACCTTC
V gene: TRBV7-6; J gene: TRBJ2-1; clone size: -; D gene: TRBD2; CDR3 protein: CASSHTAGGNNEQFF; CDR3 DNA: TGTGCCAGCAGCCACACAGCGGGAGGGAACAATGAGCAGTTCTTC
V gene: TRBV14; J gene: TRBJ1-2; clone size: -; D gene: -; CDR3 protein: CASSQVGQGRGYTF; CDR3 DNA: TGTGCCAGCAGCCAAGTGGGGCAGGGGCGAGGCTACACCTTC
V gene: TRBV2; J gene: TRBJ2-7; clone size: -; D gene: TRBD1; CDR3 protein: CASSEMRTGSYEQYF; CDR3 DNA: TGTGCCAGCAGTGAAATGCGGACAGGCTCCTACGAGCAGTACTTC
V gene: TRBV18; J gene: TRBJ2-7; clone size: -; D gene: -; CDR3 protein: CASSPEQTAEQYF; CDR3 DNA: TGTGCCAGCTCACCAGAGCAGACGGCCGAGCAGTACTTC
V gene: TRBV2; J gene: TRBJ1-5; clone size: -; D gene: -; CDR3 protein: CASSDMGASNQPQHF; CDR3 DNA: TGTGCCAGCAGTGACATGGGGGCCAGCAATCAGCCCCAGCATTTT
V gene: TRBV9; J gene: TRBJ2-7; clone size: -; D gene: -; CDR3 protein: CASSVGPDSYEQYF; CDR3 DNA: TGTGCCAGCAGCGTAGGGCCAGACTCCTACGAGCAGTACTTC
V gene: TRBV15; J gene: TRBJ1-2; clone size: -; D gene: -; CDR3 protein: CATSWRDGTRGLYF; CDR3 DNA: TGTGCCACCAGCTGGAGGGATGGGACCAGGGGACTTTACTTC
V gene: TRBV6-2/TRBV6-3; J gene: TRBJ1-2; clone size: -; D gene: -; CDR3 protein: CASSPRRGDLYGYTF; CDR3 DNA: TGTGCCAGCAGCCCCCGTCGGGGCGACCTTTATGGCTACACCTTC
V gene: TRBV12-3/TRBV12-4; J gene: TRBJ1-6; clone size: once; D gene: -; CDR3 protein: CASRGIRNSPLHF; CDR3 DNA: TGTGCCAGCAGGGGGATAAGGAATTCACCCCTCCACTTT
V gene: TRBV5-4; J gene: TRBJ2-7; clone size: once; D gene: TRBD2; CDR3 protein: CASSLEVAGGVYEQYF; CDR3 DNA: TGTGCCAGCAGCTTGGAGGTAGCGGGGGGCGTCTACGAGCAGTACTTC
V gene: TRBV19; J gene: TRBJ2-3; clone size: -; D gene: TRBD2; CDR3 protein: CASSMGTSGQYF; CDR3 DNA: TGTGCCAGTAGTATGGGGACTAGCGGGCAGTATTTT
V gene: TRBV5-1; J gene: TRBJ1-5; clone size: -; D gene: -; CDR3 protein: CATRIGVYALYSNQPQHF; CDR3 DNA: TGCGCCACCCGTATAGGGGTCTACGCTCTTTATAGCAATCAGCCCCAGCATTTT
V gene: TRBV4-1; J gene: TRBJ1-2; clone size: -; D gene: -; CDR3 protein: CASSPGDGWGYTF; CDR3 DNA: TGCGCCAGCAGCCCGGGAGACGGGTGGGGCTACACCTTC
V gene: TRBV5-6; J gene: TRBJ1-2; clone size: -; D gene: -; CDR3 protein: CASSTRVSEGGYTF; CDR3 DNA: TGTGCCAGCAGTACCAGGGTCTCGGAGGGGGGCTACACCTTC
V gene: TRBV6-6; J gene: TRBJ2-3; clone size: -; D gene: TRBD1; CDR3 protein: CASSYLTRGQDTQYF; CDR3 DNA: TGTGCCAGCAGTTATTTGACCAGGGGGCAAGATACGCAGTATTTT
V gene: TRBV12-3/TRBV12-4; J gene: TRBJ1-4; clone size: -; D gene: -; CDR3 protein: CASSRGTFEKLFF; CDR3 DNA: TGTGCCAGCAGTCGTGGGACATTTGAAAAACTGTTTTTT
V gene: TRBV7-2; J gene: TRBJ2-3; clone size: -; D gene: TRBD2; CDR3 protein: CASSLGVAGSDTQYF; CDR3 DNA: TGTGCCAGCAGCTTAGGGGTAGCGGGATCAGATACGCAGTATTTT
V gene: TRBV5-4; J gene: TRBJ1-6; clone size: few; D gene: -; CDR3 protein: CASSLSRQGNSPLHF; CDR3 DNA: TGTGCCAGCAGCTTGAGTCGGCAGGGGAATTCACCCCTCCACTTT
V gene: TRBV11-2; J gene: TRBJ1-3; clone size: -; D gene: TRBD1; CDR3 protein: CASSLDRDSSGNTIYF; CDR3 DNA: TGTGCCAGCAGCCTCGACAGGGATAGCTCTGGAAACACCATATATTTT
V gene: TRBV7-8; J gene: TRBJ2-3; clone size: -; D gene: -; CDR3 protein: CASRTGIPTDTQYF; CDR3 DNA: TGTGCCAGCAGAACAGGGATCCCCACAGATACGCAGTATTTT
V gene: TRBV9; J gene: TRBJ1-4; clone size: -; D gene: -; CDR3 protein: CASSPEVVTAEKLFF; CDR3 DNA: TGTGCCAGCAGCCCTGAAGTCGTAACGGCGGAAAAACTGTTTTTT
V gene: TRBV11-1; J gene: TRBJ2-1; clone size: -; D gene: -; CDR3 protein: CASSFDLDNEQFF; CDR3 DNA: TGTGCCAGCAGCTTTGACTTGGACAATGAGCAGTTCTTC
V gene: TRBV12-3/TRBV12-4; J gene: TRBJ2-7; clone size: -; D gene: TRBD1; CDR3 protein: CASRTDRSYEQYF; CDR3 DNA: TGTGCCAGCAGAACGGACAGGTCCTACGAGCAGTACTTC
V gene: TRBV18; J gene: TRBJ2-3; clone size: -; D gene: TRBD1; CDR3 protein: CASSPRETGVTDTQYF; CDR3 DNA: TGTGCCAGCTCACCACGCGAGACAGGGGTAACAGATACGCAGTATTTT
V gene: TRBV27; J gene: TRBJ1-6; clone size: -; D gene: -; CDR3 protein: CASSLAQNSPLHF; CDR3 DNA: TGTGCCAGCAGTTTGGCGCAAAATTCACCCCTCCACTTT
V gene: TRBV27; J gene: TRBJ2-1; clone size: -; D gene: -; CDR3 protein: CASSTGGGEQFF; CDR3 DNA: TGTGCCAGCAGTACAGGGGGGGGTGAGCAGTTCTTC
V gene: TRBV29-1; J gene: TRBJ1-1; clone size: -; D gene: -; CDR3 protein: CSVQPIMNTEAFF; CDR3 DNA: TGCAGCGTCCAACCTATCATGAACACTGAAGCTTTCTTT
V gene: TRBV6-5; J gene: TRBJ1-1; clone size: -; D gene: TRBD1; CDR3 protein: CAAKDREHTEAFF; CDR3 DNA: TGTGCCGCTAAGGACAGGGAACACACTGAAGCTTTCTTT
V gene: TRBV5-1; J gene: TRBJ2-3; clone size: -; D gene: -; CDR3 protein: CASSLATATDTQYF; CDR3 DNA: TGCGCCAGCAGCTTAGCGACAGCCACAGATACGCAGTATTTT
V gene: TRBV7-2; J gene: TRBJ2-1; clone size: -; D gene: -; CDR3 protein: CASSTTGQEQFF; CDR3 DNA: TGTGCCAGCAGCACCACCGGACAGGAGCAGTTCTTC
V gene: TRBV5-1; J gene: TRBJ1-2; clone size: once; D gene: -; CDR3 protein: CASSLGSVSGVRLGYGYTF; CDR3 DNA: TGCGCCAGCAGCTTGGGTTCGGTGTCAGGGGTGAGGCTGGGCTATGGCTACACCTTC
V gene: TRBV7-2; J gene: TRBJ2-3; clone size: -; D gene: TRBD2; CDR3 protein: CASSFLAGGYTDTQYF; CDR3 DNA: TGTGCCAGCAGCTTTCTAGCGGGAGGGTACACAGATACGCAGTATTTT
V gene: TRBV5-1; J gene: TRBJ1-2; clone size: few; D gene: -; CDR3 protein: CASSGGSNTNYGYTF; CDR3 DNA: TGCGCCAGCAGCGGGGGCTCAAATACTAACTATGGCTACACCTTC
V gene: TRBV6-5; J gene: TRBJ2-7; clone size: -; D gene: TRBD1; CDR3 protein: CASSYAGQGVVEQYF; CDR3 DNA: TGTGCCAGCAGTTACGCGGGACAGGGGGTTGTCGAGCAGTACTTC
V gene: TRBV2; J gene: TRBJ2-7; clone size: -; D gene: -; CDR3 protein: CASSEAAIGLQGYEQYF; CDR3 DNA: TGTGCCAGCAGTGAAGCGGCTATTGGACTTCAGGGCTACGAGCAGTACTTC